Following are 14 T cell receptor beta chains from one sample sequenced in a study of identical twins. Each CDR3 protein gets one entry after TCRdb re-called the 5' RACE reads with MiXCR. The repertoire has 400,000 or so distinct CDR3 sequences, approximately 9.1% of them found once; the top ten carry about 9.1%. Sequenced input: naive T cells sorted from blood. Receptors originate from a woman between 45 and 60 years old in good health.

The gene calls are TRBV20-1 and TRBJ2-2; possibly TRBD1 for D (5 bases). The germline V gene has CDR1 DFQATT and CDR2 SNEGSKA (reference sequence). There are 14 residues in the CDR3. V was clipped by 3 bases and J by 5 bases, with 13 bases between them. The CDR3 here is CSASRAGRTGELFF. CDR3 DNA sequence: TGCAGTGCTAGTAGAGCAGGGCGTACCGGGGAGCTGTTTTTT.

This clonotype was found a few times. The genes are TRBV20-1 and TRBJ2-7; D may correspond to TRBD1 or TRBD2 (6 bases each). The V gene's germline CDR1 is DFQATT and CDR2 SNEGSKA (reference sequence). The CDR3 loop spans 16 amino acids. V shed 2 bases and J shed 0 bases, with 17 bases lying between them. CDR3 sequence: CSARSCGGPSSYEQYV. The CDR3 nucleotides are TGCAGTGCTAGATCCTGTGGGGGGCCGAGCTCCTACGAGCAGTACGTC.

The chain uses TRBV5-1 and TRBJ2-1; D is ambiguous. Trimming shortened V by 6 bases and J by 5 bases, and 12 bases separated the two germline ends. The germline gives CDR1 SGHRS, CDR2 YFSETQ. There are 13 residues in the CDR3. The CDR3 sequence: CASTLSRNNEQFF. As DNA, the CDR3 is TGCGCCAGCACGTTATCGCGTAACAATGAGCAGTTCTTC.

This clonotype has only a few counts. V gene TRBV10-3 combines with J gene TRBJ2-2, with 10 bases fitting TRBD1. Losses at the gene ends were 7 bases for V and 4 bases for J; bases not matched to a gene: 9. Germline V lookup: CDR1 ENHRY, CDR2 SYGVKD. The CDR3 extends over 16 amino acids. CDR3 bases: TGTGCCATCAATGCCGGGACAGGGGTCGGCACCGGGGAGCTGTTTTTT. This codes for CAINAGTGVGTGELFF.

This clonotype was seen a few times. This sequence joins TRBV15 and TRBJ2-3, with TRBD1 identical over 7 bases. This CDR3 has 16 amino acids. CDR1 is LNHNV and CDR2 is YYDKDF in the germline V gene (reference sequence). Trimming removed 0 bases from V and 5 bases from J; junction bases left unmatched: 8. This CDR3 reads CATSRDSRGRGDTQYF. CDR3 nucleotides: TGTGCCACCAGCAGAGATTCGAGGGGGCGAGGAGATACGCAGTATTTT. The entire variable domain, with the rest obtained from reference TRBV15 and TRBJ2-3, is as follows: DAMVIQNPRYQVTQFGKPVTLSCSQTLNHNVMYWYQQKSSQAPKLLFHYYDKDFNNEADTPDNFQSRRPNTSFCFLDIRSPGLGDTAMYLCATSRDSRGRGDTQYFGPGTRLTVL.

V and J are TRBV11-2 and TRBJ2-7, with D perhaps matching TRBD1 (7 bases). The germline V and J ends were trimmed by 3 bases and 4 bases, with 13 bases remaining between them. The CDR3 contains 14 residues. Germline V lookup: CDR1 SGHAT, CDR2 FQNNGV. The CDR3 sequence is CASSFGRGAYEQYF. DNA for the CDR3: TGTGCCAGCAGCTTCGGCAGGGGGGCGTACGAGCAGTACTTC.

The rearrangement joins TRBV5-6 to TRBJ1-5; possibly TRBD1 for D (5 bases). Between the trimmed V and J ends, which lost 2 bases and 3 bases, there was a span of 9 bases. Per germline, CDR1 SGHDT and CDR2 YYEEEE. The CDR3 has 14 amino acids. CDR3 region: CASSFRGYNQPQHF. In nucleotides, the CDR3 is TGTGCCAGCAGCTTCCGGGGCTACAATCAGCCCCAGCATTTT.

V is TRBV6-6 and J is TRBJ1-1; 9 bases agree with TRBD1. V was pared by 9 bases and J by 4 bases, with 3 bases of the junction left unmatched. The CDR3 sequence is 12 residues long. CDR1 and CDR2 from the germline V gene are MNHNY and SVGAGI (reference sequence). The CDR3 coding sequence is TGTGCCAGTATGGACAGGGGCACTGAAGCTTTCTTT. Translating it yields CASMDRGTEAFF.

This clonotype was seen at least ten times. DNA of the CDR3: TGTGCCAGCATCAACGGGAGTCCCCCCTACGAGCAGTACTTC. Residues: CASINGSPPYEQYF. The V gene is TRBV6-2 or TRBV6-3, the J gene TRBJ2-7; tentatively, D is TRBD2 (6 bases). Germline CDR1 reads MNHEY; CDR2 reads SVGEGT. The V gene lost 7 bases and the J gene lost 2 bases, with 15 bases spanning the gap. This CDR3 spans 14 amino acids.

This chain links TRBV24-1 with TRBJ2-1; maybe TRBD2 (5 bases). Looked up from germline, CDR1 is KGHDR and CDR2 is SFDVKD. CDR3 length: 14 residues. V was cut by 10 bases and J by 3 bases, with 15 bases left in between. The CDR3 DNA follows: TGTGCCACTGAAGCGGAACCTTACTACAATGAGCAGTTCTTC. It codes for CATEAEPYYNEQFF.

The gene calls are TRBV6-5 and TRBJ2-1; TRBD2 matches at 13 bases. V was pared by 8 bases and J by 8 bases, with 9 bases of the junction left unmatched. The CDR3 runs 15 residues. Germline values: CDR1 MNHEY, CDR2 SVGAGI. The CDR3 DNA follows: TGTGCCAGCTGCCTCGGACTAGCGGGAGTTCATGAGCAGTTCTTC. This codes for CASCLGLAGVHEQFF.

This clonotype appeared a few times. CDR3 sequence: CASSLSADDEAFF. The DNA of the CDR3 is TGTGCCAGCAGTTTATCAGCAGACGACGAAGCTTTCTTT. The chain employs TRBV27 and TRBJ1-1; D not certain. V was clipped by 0 bases and J by 8 bases, with 10 bases between them. This CDR3 region has 13 residues. CDR1 MNHEY and CDR2 SMNVEV come from the germline V gene (reference sequence).

On this clonotype: The conserved phenylalanine or tryptophan is not found at the CDR3 terminus, so this likely reflects a read error. It is unclear where the CDR3 begins or ends on the DNA, so no DNA is shown, and the CDR3 is as TCRdb lists it. V usage is TRBV29-1 and J usage is TRBJ2-7; TRBD2, the table's D call, was not compared with the DNA. CDR1 and CDR2 (germline): SQVTM, ANQGSEA. The CDR3 has 11 amino acids, counting both end residues. The CDR3 loop is CSVDGLAGLQI.

In nucleotides, the CDR3 is TGCAGTGCGTCCAACCCTCAGGGGGGGAAGTCAGAAAAACTGTTTTTT. This codes for CSASNPQGGKSEKLFF. The genes are TRBV20-1 and TRBJ1-4, with TRBD1 matching over 7 bases. The CDR3 is 16 amino acids. Germline V gives CDR1 DFQATT, CDR2 SNEGSKA (reference sequence). Trimming removed 6 bases from V and 8 bases from J; junction bases left unmatched: 18.